What follows are 13 T cell receptor beta chains derived from one specimen sequenced in a study of identical twins. From the 5' RACE reads, TCRdb called clonotypes with MiXCR, one entry per CDR3 protein. The table includes about 720,000 distinct CDR3 sequences, 18% detected once. These data also formed part of another study, on T cells expressing NK-cell markers.

Sequenced: PBMCs. These receptors were collected from a young woman in good health.

This clonotype was detected only once. The chain carries TRBV6-2 or TRBV6-3 and TRBJ2-1; TRBD2 agrees at 12 bases. This CDR3 is 15 amino acids long. Germline values: CDR1 MNHEY, CDR2 SVGEGT. Losses at the gene ends were 4 bases for V and 8 bases for J; bases not matched to a gene: 6. The CDR3 nucleotides read TGTGCCAGCAGTTTACTAGCGGGAGGAGGTGATGAGCAGTTCTTC. This gives the protein CASSLLAGGGDEQFF.

The chain has TRBV7-9 and TRBJ1-4; tentative D call: TRBD1 (6 bases). CDR1 is SEHNR, CDR2 FQNEAQ, per germline (reference sequence). V was shortened by 5 bases and J by 10 bases, with 17 bases between the two germline ends. This CDR3 has 14 amino acids. CDR3 in DNA: TGTGCCAGCAGCGGTACAGGGCGTGGCGGAAAACTGTTTTTT. Residues: CASSGTGRGGKLFF.

The chain joins TRBV20-1 to TRBJ2-1; 13 bases map to TRBD2. The CDR3 spans 17 residues. V lost 1 base, J lost 7 bases, and 10 bases stayed unmatched. Per germline, CDR1 DFQATT and CDR2 SNEGSKA (reference sequence). The CDR3 spells CSARALAGGPHRNEQFF. CDR3 nucleotides: TGCAGTGCTAGAGCACTAGCGGGAGGGCCTCATCGGAATGAGCAGTTCTTC.

V is TRBV6-1 and J is TRBJ1-5, with 9 bases lining up with TRBD1. Per germline, CDR1 MNHNS and CDR2 SASEGT. CDR3 length: 14 residues. V gave up 6 bases and J gave up 5 bases; unmatched junction bases: 5. The chain's CDR3 is CASRQGTGYQPQHF. CDR3 DNA sequence: TGTGCCAGCAGGCAAGGGACAGGGTATCAGCCCCAGCATTTT.

J is TRBJ2-3 and V is TRBV11-2; TRBD2 agrees at 12 bases. The V and J ends lost 4 bases and 6 bases, in that order; junction bases with no gene match: 14. The germline gives CDR1 SGHAT, CDR2 FQNNGV. The CDR3 extends over 18 amino acids. The DNA for the CDR3 is TGTGCCAGCAGCTCCCCCCGGTCTAGCGGGGGGGCGAGTGATACGCAGTATTTT. It yields the protein CASSSPRSSGGASDTQYF.

Many counts were recorded for this clonotype. This chain links TRBV6-5 with TRBJ2-2; no reliable D call. The CDR3 covers 15 residues. CDR1 is MNHEY and CDR2 is SVGAGI in the germline V gene. Trimming left V 0 bases short and J 4 bases short, with 9 bases between. Written as DNA, the CDR3 is TGTGCCAGCAGTTACTCGTCCCCTATCACCGGGGAGCTGTTTTTT. Its translation is CASSYSSPITGELFF.

In its sample, this clonotype was seen a few times. V gene TRBV6-1 combines with J gene TRBJ2-6; perhaps TRBD1 as D (7 bases). V was shortened by 7 bases and J by 4 bases, with 23 bases between the two germline ends. Germline loops: CDR1 MNHNS, CDR2 SASEGT. The CDR3 runs 18 residues. The CDR3 sequence is CASTPRGDSYRGANVLTF. The CDR3 nucleotides read TGTGCCAGCACCCCACGCGGGGACAGCTACCGGGGGGCCAACGTCCTGACTTTC.

This clonotype was seen a handful of times. Written as DNA, the CDR3 is TGTGCCAGCAGCTCCTCTAGCGGGAACTCCTACGAGCAGTACTTC. It specifies CASSSSSGNSYEQYF. The rearrangement joins TRBV7-2 to TRBJ2-7; the match to TRBD2 covers 9 bases. The CDR3 runs to 15 residues. The germline CDR1 and CDR2 sequences are SGHTA and FQGNSA. J gave up 0 bases and V 4 bases, and 4 bases lay outside the gene matches.

The table lists this clonotype with a few counts. The CDR3 DNA reads as TGTGCCAGCAGCTACCCGGGACCCCCACAAGAGACCCAGTACTTC. Translated: CASSYPGPPQETQYF. V gene TRBV5-5 combines with J gene TRBJ2-5; D tentatively reads TRBD1 or TRBD2 (5 bases each). Trimming pared 3 bases from V and 2 bases from J, leaving 14 bases between. This CDR3 is built from 15 residues. Germline V CDR1 and CDR2: SGHKS, YYEKEE (reference sequence).

The rearrangement joins TRBV29-1 to TRBJ2-7; D remains unclear. The germline V gene encodes CDR1 SQVTM and CDR2 ANQGSEA. V was pared by 6 bases and J by 3 bases, with 15 bases between. The CDR3 sequence is 13 residues long. As DNA, the CDR3 is TGCAGCGTGTCTTATCGGGTCGGCTACGAGCAGTACTTC. Its protein product is CSVSYRVGYEQYF.

This clonotype has more than one count but fewer than ten. This chain joins TRBV20-1 and TRBJ2-1; 12 bases fit TRBD2. In germline, CDR1 is DFQATT, CDR2 SNEGSKA (reference sequence). V trimming: 3 bases; J trimming: 5 bases; junction bases outside the gene matches: 5. CDR3 length: 15 residues. The DNA for the CDR3 is TGCAGTGCTAGGACTAGCGGGAGCAAGCACAATGAGCAGTTCTTC. It is translated as CSARTSGSKHNEQFF.

The rearrangement links TRBV7-9 to TRBJ2-1, with a tentative D call TRBD1 (5 bases). This CDR3 is built from 16 residues. Germline-derived CDR1 and CDR2 are SEHNR and FQNEAQ (reference sequence). Trimming removed 3 bases from V and 3 bases from J, with 15 bases in between. DNA for the CDR3: TGTGCCAGCAGCTTGGACCAGGGCCGCCTCTACAATGAGCAGTTCTTC. Translating it yields CASSLDQGRLYNEQFF.

This clonotype was seen a handful of times. This chain joins TRBV12-3 or TRBV12-4 and TRBJ2-3, with 8 bases identical to TRBD2. Trimming cost V 6 bases and J 0 bases; bases outside gene matches: 5. The CDR3 sequence is 15 residues long. As DNA, the CDR3 is TGTGCCAGCAGGTTTAGCGGGGCTAGCACAGATACGCAGTATTTT. This codes for CASRFSGASTDTQYF.